Presented here are 8 T cell receptor beta chains from one specimen sequenced in a study of beta chain features in type 1 diabetes. Study-level points and caveats: A moderate, significant TCRB CDR3 shortening appeared in type 1 diabetes across four CD4+ subsets.

These TCRs are of unknown antigen specificity. Expressed TCRB transcripts were sequenced because the isolated RNA had all been reverse transcribed beforehand. Clones were sequenced by immunoSEQ multiplex PCR, and TCRdb holds only the in-frame ones, with some missing. The sample lists roughly 150,000 clones, over 6% seen once, with roughly 0.46% in the top ten. Sequences were obtained from central memory CD4+ T cells from blood. These receptors all stem from a man aged 18 to 30 with type 1 diabetes.

This clone was counted only a few times. The chain recombines TRBV6-1 with TRBJ1-2, with 7 bases identical to TRBD1. V lost 8 bases to trimming and J lost 4 bases; unmatched junction nucleotides: 1. Germline V gene lookup returns CDR1 MNHNS and CDR2 SASEGT. The CDR3 sequence is 11 residues long. Here the CDR3 DNA reads TGTGCCAGCGGACAGGTCTATGGCTACACCTTC. As protein: CASGQVYGYTF.

This clone was picked up a small number of times. The V and J genes are TRBV11-2 and TRBJ2-6; TRBD1 might be the D (6 bases). CDR3 length: 16 amino acids. From germline, CDR1 is SGHAT and CDR2 FQNNGV. V lost 6 bases and J lost 2, with 14 bases in between. Here the CDR3 DNA reads TGTGCCAGCAGGGGGATCAGGGGCCCTGGGGCCAACGTCCTGACTTTC. Its translation is CASRGIRGPGANVLTF.

The genes are TRBV28 and TRBJ2-7, with 11 bases fitting TRBD2. V shed 7 bases and J 3 bases; nucleotides not matched to a gene: 5. The CDR3 runs to 14 residues. CDR1 is MDHEN, CDR2 SYDVKM, per germline. CDR3 nucleotides: TGTGCCAGCAATCCTAGCGGGGGGAACTACGAGCAGTACTTC. Translating gives CASNPSGGNYEQYF.

A few counts support this clone. The chain recombines TRBV30 with TRBJ2-5, with D maybe TRBD2 (5 bases). CDR3 size: 13 residues. Germline loops: CDR1 GTSNPN, CDR2 SVGIG (reference sequence). V lost 1 base and J 2 bases, leaving 8 bases between the germline ends. The CDR3 loop is CAWSGADQETQYF. Written as DNA, the CDR3 is TGTGCCTGGAGTGGAGCGGATCAAGAGACCCAGTACTTC.

This rearrangement joins TRBV7-9 to TRBJ2-7, with 8 nucleotides matching TRBD2. V shed 5 bases, J shed 2 bases, and the junction held 8 bases outside the gene matches. The CDR3 runs to 15 residues. Germline CDR1 and CDR2: SEHNR and FQNEAQ (reference sequence). CDR3 nucleotide sequence: TGTGCCAGCAGCCATCCAGCGGGAGAAACCTACGAGCAGTACTTC. Its translation: CASSHPAGETYEQYF.

J is TRBJ1-2 and V is TRBV29-1; D not certain. CDR1 is SQVTM, CDR2 ANQGSEA, per germline. V was clipped by 6 bases and J by 6 bases, with 14 bases between them. CDR3 length: 12 amino acids. CDR3 nucleotide sequence: TGCAGCGTCCGACATGGTCCAAATGGCTACACCTTC. This translates into CSVRHGPNGYTF.

This clone was observed a few times. The chain joins TRBV23-1 to TRBJ2-4; 7 bases are shared with TRBD1. TRBV23-1 counts as an open reading frame of uncertain function. The CDR3 is 18 amino acids. The ends lost 3 bases at V and 0 bases at J; junction bases unmatched: 11. The DNA of the CDR3 is TGCGCCAGCAGTCACCCGGACAGGCAGGCATTAGCCAAAAACATTCAGTACTTC. Its translation: CASSHPDRQALAKNIQYF.

The chain joins TRBV11-3 to TRBJ2-5, with 10 bases fitting TRBD1. From germline, CDR1 is SGHNT and CDR2 YENEEA. Germline trimming cut 5 bases from V and 3 bases from J; bases unmatched to any gene: 0. The CDR3 totals 13 residues. CDR3: CASSGTGEETQYF. The CDR3, as DNA: TGTGCCAGCAGCGGGACAGGGGAAGAGACCCAGTACTTC.